These 17 T cell receptor beta chains were sequenced from one sample in a study of blood T cells in healthy people across ages. Primers used in a second PCR of about 7 to 12 cycles were a sample-barcoded 5' primer and a J-beta primer mix. One entry per CDR3 protein results from TCRdb running MiXCR on the 5' RACE reads. The table includes about 1,800,000 distinct CDR3 sequences, 28% detected once. The sequenced sample consisted of blood. Source of these receptors: a woman aged 25 to 45 in good health.

The gene calls are TRBV3-1 and TRBJ2-7; 9 bases map to TRBD2. The length of the CDR3 is 17 residues. J was trimmed by 3 bases and V by 0 bases; bases with no gene match: 9. Germline-derived CDR1 and CDR2 are LGHDT and YNNKEL (reference sequence). The CDR3 region is CASSQEAPGAGGYEQYF. The CDR3 coding sequence is TGTGCCAGCAGCCAAGAGGCCCCAGGAGCGGGGGGCTACGAGCAGTACTTC.

The chain has TRBV29-1 and TRBJ1-1; 7 bases line up with TRBD1. Germline loops: CDR1 SQVTM, CDR2 ANQGSEA. The CDR3 covers 12 residues. J was trimmed by 11 bases and V by 2 bases; bases with no gene match: 8. The chain's CDR3 is CSVENQDRSAFF. CDR3 nucleotides: TGCAGCGTTGAAAATCAGGACAGGAGCGCTTTCTTT.

This clonotype was seen a handful of times. The rearrangement uses TRBV18 and TRBJ1-1; D unclear. The germline V gene has CDR1 KGHSH and CDR2 LQKENI. The CDR3 has 14 residues. V shed 6 bases and J shed 8 bases, with 19 bases lying between them. Here the CDR3 reads CASSLGVYGEEAFF. CDR3 nucleotides: TGTGCCAGCTCCCTTGGGGTATATGGGGAGGAAGCTTTCTTT.

The chain is built from TRBV7-2 and TRBJ2-1; TRBD1 matches 9 bases. This CDR3 contains 16 residues. V dropped 5 bases and J dropped 7; count of bases not matched to a gene: 12. Germline CDR1 is SGHTA and CDR2 is FQGNSA. In DNA form, the CDR3 reads TGTGCCAGCAGCCCGGTAGCCGGGACAGGGAGGAATGAGCAGTTCTTC. Its protein is CASSPVAGTGRNEQFF.

The chain employs TRBV28 and TRBJ2-4; D ambiguous. The ends were cut back, 5 bases at V and 0 bases at J, with 17 bases in the middle. Germline assignment: CDR1 MDHEN and CDR2 SYDVKM. The CDR3 length is 17 residues. The CDR3 sequence: CASSRSHSTSAKNIQYF. CDR3 sequence (DNA): TGTGCCAGCAGTAGAAGTCATTCGACGTCAGCCAAAAACATTCAGTACTTC.

This clonotype was counted only a few times. The J gene is TRBJ2-1, the V gene TRBV24-1; possibly TRBD2 for D (5 bases). V was trimmed by 3 bases and J by 1 base, leaving 9 bases between them. Germline V gene sequence: CDR1 KGHDR, CDR2 SFDVKD. This CDR3 comprises 15 residues. Here the CDR3 DNA reads TGTGCCACCAGTGATAAAGGGAGATCCTACAATGAGCAGTTCTTC. Translated, it gives CATSDKGRSYNEQFF.

The gene calls are TRBV20-1 and TRBJ2-1; D gene unclear. The V end lost 2 bases, the J end lost 5 bases, and 7 bases lay between the germline ends. CDR3 size: 12 residues. The germline CDR1 and CDR2 sequences are DFQATT and SNEGSKA (reference sequence). The DNA of the CDR3 is TGCAGTGCTAGAAACAGCAACAATGAGCAGTTCTTC. It codes for CSARNSNNEQFF.

The table lists this clonotype with a few counts. One junction end does not reproduce the germline sequence, and a read error may be involved. This chain links TRBV6-5 with TRBJ2-1; D gene unclear. CDR1 and CDR2 (germline): MNHEY, SVGAGI. The CDR3 contains 11 residues. The CDR3 DNA sequence: TGTGCCGGCAGTCGGAGAGACGAGCAGTTCTTC. Its translation is CAGSRRDEQFF.

This clonotype was detected many times. The chain is built from TRBV20-1 and TRBJ2-7; TRBD1 might be the D (6 bases). The length of the CDR3 is 11 residues. Per germline, CDR1 DFQATT and CDR2 SNEGSKA (reference sequence). Trimming cost V 5 bases and J 3 bases, with 8 bases left between them. The CDR3 loop reads CSAPTGYEQYF. In nucleotides, the CDR3 is TGCAGTGCTCCGACAGGCTACGAGCAGTACTTC.

The chain combines TRBV5-5 with TRBJ2-3; the D gene could be TRBD1 or TRBD2 (5 bases each). The V and J ends lost 6 bases and 4 bases respectively, with 15 bases between them. The V gene's germline CDR1 is SGHKS and CDR2 YYEKEE (reference sequence). This CDR3 has 14 residues. CDR3 sequence: CASTPEGLSDTQYF. The DNA of the CDR3 is TGTGCCAGCACCCCAGAGGGGCTTTCAGATACGCAGTATTTT.

The chain has TRBV19 and TRBJ2-6; 11 bases are shared with TRBD2. CDR1 is LNHDA and CDR2 is SQIVND in the germline V gene (reference sequence). The CDR3 covers 17 residues. Trimming removed 10 bases from V and 3 bases from J; junction bases left unmatched: 11. The DNA for the CDR3 is TGTGCCACCTCCCAACTAGCGGGAGCTCGTGGGGCCAACGTCCTGACTTTC. Its protein product is CATSQLAGARGANVLTF. Drawing the rest from reference TRBV19 and TRBJ2-6, the complete variable domain is DGGITQSPKYLFRKEGQNVTLSCEQNLNHDAMYWYRQDPGQGLRLIYYSQIVNDFQKGDIAEGYSVSREKKESFPLTVTSAQKNPTAFYLCATSQLAGARGANVLTFGAGSRLTVL.

This clonotype came up a few times. The chain carries TRBV12-3 or TRBV12-4 and TRBJ2-5; TRBD2 matches at 9 bases. The CDR3 sequence is 15 residues long. V shed 6 bases and J 3 bases; nucleotides not matched to a gene: 8. The CDR3 DNA reads TGTGCCAGCAGCCCCCCGGCGGGGGGGGAAGAGACCCAGTACTTC. Its translation: CASSPPAGGEETQYF.

V gene TRBV20-1 combines with J gene TRBJ1-2; D not certain. Per the germline V gene, CDR1 is DFQATT and CDR2 is SNEGSKA (reference sequence). V was trimmed by 5 bases and J by 0 bases, leaving 10 bases between them. CDR3 length: 13 amino acids. The CDR3 DNA follows: TGCAGTGCTGGAACAGAGGCTAACTATGGCTACACCTTC. Translated: CSAGTEANYGYTF.

In the case of this clonotype: Compared with germline, one end of the junction differs, possibly owing to a read error. The rearrangement uses TRBV2 and TRBJ2-1, with 14 positions matching TRBD2. The DNA matches TRBJ2-7 better at its end, which makes the J call doubtful. CDR1 and CDR2 (germline): SNHLY, FYNNEI. CDR3 length: 16 residues. The CDR3 nucleotides are TGTGCCAGCACTGAAGGACTAGCGGGGGGTGACTACGAGCAGTACTTC. Its protein is CASTEGLAGGDYEQYF.

The chain recombines TRBV29-1 with TRBJ2-1, with 8 nucleotides matching TRBD2. Germline V gene sequence: CDR1 SQVTM, CDR2 ANQGSEA. This CDR3 is 13 amino acids long. J gave up 1 base and V 6 bases, and 2 bases lay outside the gene matches. The CDR3: CSVLAGSYNEQFF. The CDR3 DNA sequence: TGCAGCGTCTTAGCGGGATCCTACAATGAGCAGTTCTTC.

The genes are TRBV5-1 and TRBJ2-1; 13 bases map to TRBD2. Germline V gene data show CDR1 as SGHRS and CDR2 as YFSETQ. The ends lost 5 bases at V and 5 bases at J; junction bases unmatched: 4. CDR3 length equals 15 residues. In DNA form, the CDR3 reads TGCGCCAGCAGAACTACTAGCGGGAGGGACAATGAGCAGTTCTTC. It encodes CASRTTSGRDNEQFF.

This clonotype appeared a few times. The gene calls are TRBV5-1 and TRBJ2-2, with TRBD1 matching 9 bases. The V and J ends lost 4 bases and 6 bases, in that order; junction bases with no gene match: 7. CDR3 length: 15 amino acids. Germline loops: CDR1 SGHRS, CDR2 YFSETQ. CDR3 sequence: CASSRDRVQAGELFF. The CDR3 nucleotides read TGCGCCAGCAGCCGGGACAGGGTGCAGGCCGGGGAGCTGTTTTTT.